The 13 T cell receptor beta chains below all came from one sample that was sequenced in a study of a mutant IDH1 vaccine in newly diagnosed glioma (dated by TCRdb to about 2021). The antigens these receptors bind are not known. Library preparation employed the immunoSEQ multiplex PCR assay. TCRdb carries this immuneACCESS record with in-frame sequences only. Its versions omit some clonotypes, under half of them owing to an unresolved V gene in the studies checked, with the rest unexplained. The sample has 55,000 or so clones on record, 75% to 85% of them singletons. Of the sample, 5% to 8% falls within the top ten clones. The intended sense of this specimen's time point label: week 23, last vaccination. Every vaccine dose consisted of 300 ug of a 20-mer mutant IDH1 peptide in Montanide, administered subcutaneously together with topical imiquimod. The sample consisted of PBMCs, taken from a glioma patient whose treatment included an IDH1 peptide vaccine. Receptors originate from a man aged 40-55 years with glioma.

This rearrangement joins TRBV19 to TRBJ2-2; D is unclear. Germline V lookup: CDR1 LNHDA, CDR2 SQIVND (reference sequence). Trimming removed 6 bases at V and 0 bases at J, with 14 bases between. This CDR3 has 16 residues. This CDR3 is CASSWASIPNTGELFF. Written as DNA, the CDR3 is TGTGCCAGTAGCTGGGCCTCTATTCCGAACACCGGGGAGCTGTTTTTT.

Of note for this clone: A junction end diverges from the germline sequence, so it may reflect a read error. V is TRBV6-1 and J is TRBJ1-6; 8 positions agree with TRBD1. The CDR3 is 16 amino acids. Germline values: CDR1 MNHNS, CDR2 SASEGT. The CDR3 protein is CASSEIAGGYYSPLHF. The DNA of the CDR3 is TGTGCCAGCAGTGAAATCGCAGGGGGCTATTATTCACCCCTCCACTTT.

The chain is built from TRBV2 and TRBJ2-3, with TRBD1 matching over 7 bases. Germline CDR1 SNHLY, CDR2 FYNNEI. The CDR3 covers 13 residues. V trimming: 5 bases; J trimming: 5 bases; junction bases outside the gene matches: 4. The CDR3 spells CASSPTGVDTQYF. The DNA of the CDR3 is TGTGCCAGCAGTCCCACAGGGGTAGATACGCAGTATTTT.

This clone appeared a few times. The genes are TRBV16 and TRBJ1-6, with D perhaps matching TRBD1 (5 bases). The CDR3 has 14 amino acids. Germline lookup yields CDR1 KGHSY and CDR2 FQNENV. V gave up 4 bases and J gave up 5 bases, with 9 bases separating them. The CDR3: CASSPRRDNSPLHF. The DNA for the CDR3 is TGTGCCAGCAGCCCCCGCAGGGATAATTCACCCCTCCACTTT. Full variable domain (rest looked up from reference TRBV16 and TRBJ1-6): GEEVAQTPKHLVRGEGQKAKLYCAPIKGHSYVFWYQQVLKNEFKFLISFQNENVFDETGMPKERFSAKCLPNSPCSLEIQATKLEDSAVYFCASSPRRDNSPLHFGNGTRLTVT.

The rearrangement joins TRBV6-1 to TRBJ2-7; maybe TRBD2 (5 bases). Trimming took off 5 bases at V and 1 base at J, with 9 bases between the two ends. The CDR3 sequence is 13 residues long. CDR1 is MNHNS and CDR2 is SASEGT in the germline V gene. The DNA of the CDR3 is TGTGCCAGCAGTCCAAGACTATCCTACGAGCAGTACTTC. Protein: CASSPRLSYEQYF.

The sample holds one count of this clone. This sequence joins TRBV5-1 and TRBJ1-2, with unresolved D. Trimming stripped 4 bases from V and 2 bases from J, with 15 bases between. This CDR3 has 15 amino acids. Germline values: CDR1 SGHRS, CDR2 YFSETQ. CDR3 residues: CASSVTSGLNYGYTF. The CDR3 nucleotides are TGCGCCAGCAGCGTGACCAGCGGATTAAACTATGGCTACACCTTC. The complete variable domain, with remaining parts taken from reference TRBV5-1 and TRBJ1-2, reads KAGVTQTPRYLIKTRGQQVTLSCSPISGHRSVSWYQQTPGQGLQFLFEYFSETQRNKGNFPGRFSGRQFSNSRSEMNVSTLELGDSALYLCASSVTSGLNYGYTFGSGTRLTVV.

The chain combines TRBV6-1 with TRBJ2-5; TRBD1 or TRBD2 may be the D gene (6 bases each). The CDR3 is made up of 15 amino acids. Germline-derived CDR1 and CDR2 are MNHNS and SASEGT. Trimming cost V 1 base and J 5 bases, with 14 bases left between them. For the CDR3, the DNA is TGTGCCAGCAGTGAAGTACGGGGGCGAACGGAGACCCAGTACTTC. Residues: CASSEVRGRTETQYF.

J is TRBJ1-2 and V is TRBV10-3; D remains unclear. From germline, CDR1 is ENHRY and CDR2 SYGVKD. The CDR3 totals 16 residues. V was cut by 0 bases and J by 4 bases, with 15 bases left in between. The chain's CDR3 is CAISESSEVRFYGYTF. CDR3 nucleotide sequence: TGTGCCATCAGTGAGTCGTCCGAGGTTCGCTTCTATGGCTACACCTTC.

The gene calls are TRBV19 and TRBJ1-1; a weak D match, TRBD1 (6 bases). CDR1 is LNHDA, CDR2 SQIVND, per germline (reference sequence). The V end lost 3 bases, the J end lost 1 base, and 12 bases lay between the germline ends. This CDR3 is 15 amino acids long. In DNA form, the CDR3 reads TGTGCCAGTAGTATGGGCGGCAGGGGGAACACTGAAGCTTTCTTT. Translating gives CASSMGGRGNTEAFF.

The chain has TRBV2 and TRBJ1-4; D uncertain. The germline V gene has CDR1 SNHLY and CDR2 FYNNEI. The germline V and J ends were trimmed by 2 bases and 11 bases, with 6 bases remaining between them. This CDR3 is 11 amino acids long. The CDR3 spells CASSETQKLFF. The CDR3 nucleotides are TGTGCCAGCAGTGAAACGCAGAAACTGTTTTTT.

V gene TRBV4-1 combines with J gene TRBJ1-4; D remains unclear. CDR3 length: 16 amino acids. Trimming pared 3 bases from V and 8 bases from J, leaving 19 bases between. Germline V CDR1 and CDR2: MGHRA, YSYEKL. The CDR3 sequence is CASSQGGGVLGEKLFF. The CDR3, as DNA: TGCGCCAGCAGCCAGGGTGGCGGGGTGTTGGGCGAAAAACTGTTTTTT.

This clone is termed medium-sized. V and J are TRBV16 and TRBJ2-7, with TRBD1 matching 9 bases. Germline CDR1 is KGHSY and CDR2 is FQNENV. CDR3 size: 14 residues. V shed 5 bases, J shed 6 bases, and the junction held 8 bases outside the gene matches. CDR3 sequence (DNA): TGTGCCAGCAGCTTGCGACAGGGGGAAGGCGAGCAGTACTTC. As protein: CASSLRQGEGEQYF.

The rearrangement joins TRBV15 to TRBJ1-3; D is unresolved. This CDR3 has 14 amino acids. From germline, CDR1 is LNHNV and CDR2 YYDKDF (reference sequence). V lost 3 bases and J lost 4, with 10 bases in between. This chain's CDR3 is CATSRDVAGNTIYF. DNA for the CDR3: TGTGCCACCAGCAGGGACGTCGCGGGAAACACCATATATTTT.